This T cell receptor beta chain originates from a study of T cells in Graves' hyperthyroidism and ophthalmopathy. This clonotype was seen ten or more times. As yet, its antigen is unknown. Patients were excluded because of uncontrolled infection, other autoimmune disease, pregnancy or lactation. There were TCR beta CDR3 regions amplified from RNA transcripts. First-round RT-PCR targeting the TCR CDR3 was performed with the HTBI primer set. A single record per CDR3 protein comes from TCRdb applying MiXCR to the multiplex PCR reads. This sample has hundreds of thousands of distinct CDR3 sequences, with 35% to 45% found just once. CDR1 LNHDA and CDR2 SQIVND come from the germline V gene (reference sequence). This CDR3 contains 12 residues. Trimming cost V 3 bases and J 3 bases, with 5 bases left between them. Study findings and constraints: Most clonotypes expanded in thyroid above 0.001 were likewise present in blood.

The source is a man younger than 30 with Graves' hyperthyroidism. The material sequenced was blood. The chain is built from TRBV19 and TRBJ1-2, with D perhaps matching TRBD1 (5 bases). The CDR3 region is CASSMGDYGYTF. The CDR3 DNA is TGTGCCAGTAGTATGGGGGACTATGGCTACACCTTC.